These 18 T cell receptor beta chains share one sample of origin, sequenced in a study of shared clonotypes between healthy human individuals. TCRdb's table, derived via immunoSEQ multiplex PCR, lists solely in-frame clones and lacks some. The table includes more than 400,000 clones, about 72% detected once. Material: PBMCs. The receptors shown here come from a woman aged 35 to 49 in good health. Some clones in this sample may be carry-over from other donors' samples.

The chain recombines TRBV7-2 with TRBJ2-1; D gene ambiguous. Between the trimmed V and J ends, which lost 2 bases and 15 bases, there was a span of 14 bases. Germline V CDR1 and CDR2: SGHTA, FQGNSA. This CDR3 has 12 residues. The CDR3 bases are TGTGCCAGCAGCTTACTTGGCCCAGTGCGGTTCTTC. It translates to CASSLLGPVRFF.

The J gene is TRBJ2-1, the V gene TRBV19, with D possibly called TRBD1 or TRBD2 (6 bases each). Germline loops: CDR1 LNHDA, CDR2 SQIVND (reference sequence). The CDR3 extends over 15 amino acids. V was shortened by 4 bases and J by 8 bases, with 18 bases between the two germline ends. CDR3 coding DNA: TGTGCCAGTAGTAGTTTTGTTCCGGGGGCGGATGAGCAGTTCTTC. It specifies CASSSFVPGADEQFF. Looking up the rest from reference TRBV19 and TRBJ2-1 gives the full variable domain: DGGITQSPKYLFRKEGQNVTLSCEQNLNHDAMYWYRQDPGQGLRLIYYSQIVNDFQKGDIAEGYSVSREKKESFPLTVTSAQKNPTAFYLCASSSFVPGADEQFFGPGTRLTVL.

This chain uses TRBV28 with TRBJ1-4; 8 nucleotides align to TRBD1. The germline gives CDR1 MDHEN, CDR2 SYDVKM. The V and J ends lost 5 bases and 11 bases, in that order; junction bases with no gene match: 7. The CDR3 runs 13 residues. This CDR3 is CASSPGQGLKLFF. In DNA, the CDR3 is TGTGCCAGCAGTCCCGGACAGGGTTTGAAACTGTTTTTT.

V usage is TRBV18 and J usage is TRBJ2-3; D is possibly TRBD2 (7 bases). V was clipped by 2 bases and J by 4 bases, with 22 bases between them. Germline CDR1 reads KGHSH; CDR2 reads LQKENI. The CDR3 contains 18 residues. The CDR3 loop reads CASSPSPPGAGAADTQYF. CDR3 coding DNA: TGTGCCAGCTCACCATCGCCGCCAGGGGCGGGAGCGGCAGATACGCAGTATTTT. Supplemented by reference TRBV18 and TRBJ2-3, the full variable domain reads NAGVMQNPRHLVRRRGQEARLRCSPMKGHSHVYWYRQLPEEGLKFMVYLQKENIIDESGMPKERFSAEFPKEGPSILRIQQVVRGDSAAYFCASSPSPPGAGAADTQYFGPGTRLTVL.

The V call is TRBV5-1, the J call TRBJ1-1; no reliable D call. Germline CDR1 SGHRS, CDR2 YFSETQ. CDR3 length equals 14 residues. Trimming took off 3 bases at V and 0 bases at J, with 9 bases between the two ends. The CDR3 here is CASSSPELNTEAFF. In DNA form, the CDR3 reads TGCGCCAGCAGCTCGCCCGAGTTGAACACTGAAGCTTTCTTT.

This clone was counted a few times. The J gene is TRBJ2-1, the V gene TRBV27, with TRBD1 as a possible D gene (5 bases). Trimming cost V 4 bases and J 2 bases, with 9 bases left between them. This CDR3 is 14 amino acids long. CDR1 and CDR2 from the germline V gene are MNHEY and SMNVEV (reference sequence). The DNA of the CDR3 is TGTGCCAGCAGTTCGACAGACACCTACAATGAGCAGTTCTTC. This translates into CASSSTDTYNEQFF.

Regarding this clone: This may be a read error, as it is one base from a much larger clone. V gene TRBV29-1 combines with J gene TRBJ2-5; TRBD1 might be the D (5 bases). The CDR3 sequence is 12 residues long. The germline V gene has CDR1 SQVTM and CDR2 ANQGSEA. With 4 bases removed from V and 5 bases from J, the gap between germline ends came to 11 bases. The CDR3 region is CSVVQDFETQYF. The CDR3 bases are TGCAGCGTTGTACAGGATTTTGAGACCCAGTACTTC.

About this clone: A far larger clone is just one base off, so this is likely a read error. The same CDR3 is also encoded by other DNA sequences in this sample. The chain employs TRBV6-4 and TRBJ2-2, with D uncertain. The ends were cut back, 0 bases at V and 5 bases at J, with 7 bases in the middle. The length of the CDR3 is 14 residues. Germline V gene data show CDR1 as MRHNA and CDR2 as SNTAGT. In nucleotides, the CDR3 is TGTGCCAGCAGTGACTCTGGCGTGACCGGGGAGCTGTTTTTT. This gives the protein CASSDSGVTGELFF.

The chain links TRBV6-1 to TRBJ2-5, with 11 bases that match TRBD2. There are 15 residues in the CDR3. Trimming cost V 4 bases and J 3 bases; bases outside gene matches: 4. In germline, CDR1 is MNHNS, CDR2 SASEGT. The CDR3 DNA sequence: TGTGCCAGCAGTGCTCAGACTAGCGGGGAAGAGACCCAGTACTTC. Translating gives CASSAQTSGEETQYF.

Comment on this clone: The same CDR3 is also encoded by other DNA sequences in this sample. The V and J genes are TRBV7-2 and TRBJ1-2; maybe TRBD1 (5 bases). Germline CDR1 reads SGHTA; CDR2 reads FQGNSA. Trimming pared 3 bases from V and 4 bases from J, leaving 9 bases between. The CDR3 covers 13 residues. This CDR3 is CASSLGGGYGYTF. In nucleotides, the CDR3 is TGTGCCAGCAGCTTGGGGGGAGGCTATGGCTACACCTTC.

The V gene is TRBV27, the J gene TRBJ2-1, with 7 bases matching TRBD1. This CDR3 region has 16 residues. The trim removed 5 bases at V and 8 bases at J, leaving 15 bases unmatched. The germline gives CDR1 MNHEY, CDR2 SMNVEV (reference sequence). The CDR3 DNA follows: TGTGCCAGCAGTCATACACAGGGGCTCCCCTTCCATGAGCAGTTCTTC. It is translated as CASSHTQGLPFHEQFF.

This clone was counted a few times. The sample holds other DNA sequences that translate to the same CDR3. V gene TRBV27 combines with J gene TRBJ1-1, with 7 positions matching TRBD1. V was pared by 5 bases and J by 2 bases, with 5 bases of the junction left unmatched. Germline assignment: CDR1 MNHEY and CDR2 SMNVEV (reference sequence). The CDR3 is 14 amino acids. In nucleotides, the CDR3 is TGTGCCAGCAGTCCCGGGACAGCCAACACTGAAGCTTTCTTT. Translation: CASSPGTANTEAFF.

This clone came up a few times. The sample has other DNA sequences that encode this CDR3 too. The CDR3, as DNA: TGCGCCAGCAGCCCCGGGTTACAAGAGACCCAGTACTTC. Amino acids: CASSPGLQETQYF. The V call is TRBV5-1, the J call TRBJ2-5; no reliable D call. The V gene lost 4 bases and the J gene lost 2 bases, with 9 bases spanning the gap. CDR3 length: 13 amino acids. Germline V lookup: CDR1 SGHRS, CDR2 YFSETQ.

This clone was picked up one time. The rearrangement joins TRBV4-2 to TRBJ2-7; 9 positions agree with TRBD1. The germline gives CDR1 LGHNA, CDR2 YNFKEQ. The V gene end was trimmed by 0 bases and the J gene end by 7 bases; junction bases not matched to a gene: 10. The CDR3 runs to 16 residues. The CDR3 DNA sequence: TGTGCCAGCAGCCAAGATTTTGGGACAGGGTCTCGGGAGCAGTACTTC. It encodes CASSQDFGTGSREQYF.

The chain couples TRBV28 to TRBJ1-4; D call uncertain. The CDR3 has 12 residues. Germline V gene sequence: CDR1 MDHEN, CDR2 SYDVKM. V lost 6 bases and J lost 8, with 10 bases in between. In DNA form, the CDR3 reads TGTGCCAGCAGCCACCCTGAGGAAAAACTGTTTTTT. Amino acid sequence: CASSHPEEKLFF. Full variable domain (remainder filled in from reference TRBV28 and TRBJ1-4): DVKVTQSSRYLVKRTGEKVFLECVQDMDHENMFWYRQDPGLGLRLIYFSYDVKMKEKGDIPEGYSVSREKKERFSLILESASTNQTSMYLCASSHPEEKLFFGSGTQLSVL.

This sequence joins TRBV4-1 and TRBJ2-1; 9 bases are shared with TRBD2. The germline gives CDR1 MGHRA, CDR2 YSYEKL. The CDR3 loop spans 16 amino acids. The V and J ends lost 0 bases and 7 bases, in that order; junction bases with no gene match: 7. CDR3 DNA sequence: TGCGCCAGCAGCCAAGAACTAGCGGGTACCGGGAATGAGCAGTTCTTC. Translation: CASSQELAGTGNEQFF.

Remarks on this clone: The junction differs from germline at one of its ends, possibly a read error. The same CDR3 also results from other DNA sequences found in this sample. This chain connects TRBV2 to TRBJ1-1; 8 positions match TRBD1. Germline loops: CDR1 SNHLY, CDR2 FYNNEI. The CDR3 is 14 residues long. The CDR3 region is CASSVNRGNTEAFF. CDR3 sequence (DNA): TGTGCCAGCAGTGTAAACAGGGGGAACACTGAGGCTTTCTTT. Full variable domain (missing parts from reference TRBV2 and TRBJ1-1): EPEVTQTPSHQVTQMGQEVILRCVPISNHLYFYWYRQILGQKVEFLVSFYNNEISEKSEIFDDQFSVERPDGSNFTLKIRSTKLEDSAMYFCASSVNRGNTEAFFGQGTRLTVV.

In nucleotides, the CDR3 is TGTGCCAGCAGTCCCGCTGGTCAGGGAGGAGAGACCCAGTACTTC. The encoded protein is CASSPAGQGGETQYF. The chain links TRBV28 to TRBJ2-5; a weak D match, TRBD2 (6 bases). The CDR3 has 15 residues. Germline CDR1 is MDHEN and CDR2 is SYDVKM. V lost 5 bases, J lost 4 bases, and 17 bases lay in between.